The 32 T cell receptor beta chains listed next were all sequenced from one sample in a study of shared clonotypes between healthy human individuals. Repertoires were generated with immunoSEQ multiplex PCR, while TCRdb's copy carries only in-frame clones and drops some. Counted here are around 2.3 million clones, approximately 96% occurring once; the ten biggest clones make up about 0.13%. The sequenced material came from naive CD4+ T cells sorted from blood. The subset denotes: CD45RA+ positively selected. The origin of the receptors is a young man in good health.

The chain couples TRBV5-8 to TRBJ2-5; maybe TRBD2 (6 bases). Between the trimmed V and J ends, which lost 2 bases and 4 bases, there was a span of 18 bases. The germline V gene encodes CDR1 SGHTS and CDR2 YDEGEE. The CDR3 runs 16 residues. As DNA, the CDR3 is TGTGCCAGCAGCTTTGGGGGTTCCGGGAGTGGAGAGACCCAGTACTTC. Amino acids: CASSFGGSGSGETQYF.

J is TRBJ1-5 and V is TRBV12-5; D not resolved. Germline CDR1 is LGHNT and CDR2 is FRNRAP. This CDR3 contains 18 residues. Trimming cost V 7 bases and J 0 bases, with 22 bases left between them. The CDR3 is CASVAETVLSYSNQPQHF. As DNA, the CDR3 is TGTGCTAGTGTCGCTGAAACCGTATTATCTTATAGCAATCAGCCCCAGCATTTT.

V and J are TRBV4-3 and TRBJ1-1, with D tentatively TRBD1 (5 bases). Germline values: CDR1 LGHNA, CDR2 YSLEER. CDR3 size: 15 residues. The V and J ends lost 1 base and 8 bases respectively, with 17 bases between them. CDR3 bases: TGCGCCAGCAGCCAAGGGGACGGGATTGTACCCGAAGCTTTCTTT. The encoded protein is CASSQGDGIVPEAFF.

The chain uses TRBV6-5 and TRBJ1-6; a possible D gene is TRBD1 (6 bases). The length of the CDR3 is 13 residues. V was cut by 6 bases and J by 7 bases, with 10 bases left in between. CDR1 is MNHEY and CDR2 is SVGAGI in the germline V gene. The CDR3 bases are TGTGCCAGCAGGCGGGACAAAAATTCACCCCTCCACTTT. Amino acid sequence: CASRRDKNSPLHF.

This chain joins TRBV6-5 and TRBJ1-2; TRBD1 matches 7 bases. Germline assignment: CDR1 MNHEY and CDR2 SVGAGI. V dropped 6 bases and J dropped 3; count of bases not matched to a gene: 10. This CDR3 is 15 amino acids long. The CDR3 loop is CASSGYTGDYYGYTF. The CDR3 region has the DNA TGTGCCAGCAGCGGCTATACAGGGGATTACTATGGCTACACCTTC.

CDR3 DNA sequence: TGTGCCAGCAGCCCTGGATGGGGACCTAACACCGGGGAGCTGTTTTTT. Its protein is CASSPGWGPNTGELFF. The rearrangement joins TRBV28 to TRBJ2-2; D is perhaps TRBD1 or TRBD2 (5 bases each). From germline, CDR1 is MDHEN and CDR2 SYDVKM. The CDR3 extends over 16 amino acids. V lost 6 bases and J 2 bases, leaving 16 bases between the germline ends.

The chain uses TRBV9 and TRBJ2-1, with 11 positions matching TRBD2. Looked up from germline, CDR1 is SGDLS and CDR2 is YYNGEE. The CDR3 totals 14 residues. V dropped 0 bases and J dropped 9; count of bases not matched to a gene: 2. CDR3 sequence (DNA): TGTGCCAGCAGCGTAGTGGGGACTAGCGGTGAGCAGTTCTTC. It specifies CASSVVGTSGEQFF.

The chain recombines TRBV10-3 with TRBJ2-7; D tentatively fits TRBD1 or TRBD2 (5 bases each). Trimming removed 5 bases from V and 0 bases from J, with 14 bases in between. CDR1 and CDR2 from the germline V gene are ENHRY and SYGVKD. CDR3 length: 15 residues. The CDR3 nucleotides read TGTGCCATCAGTCCCTCCGGGACGGTCTCCTACGAGCAGTACTTC. Encoded protein: CAISPSGTVSYEQYF.

The V and J genes are TRBV4-1 and TRBJ2-7; 10 bases are shared with TRBD2. CDR3 length: 14 residues. From germline, CDR1 is MGHRA and CDR2 YSYEKL. Trimming removed 4 bases from V and 9 bases from J; junction bases left unmatched: 9. The CDR3 here is CASSRERGGLSQYF. DNA of the CDR3: TGCGCCAGCAGCCGCGAGCGGGGGGGCCTTTCGCAGTACTTC.

J is TRBJ2-2 and V is TRBV5-4, with 8 bases identical to TRBD1. Germline V CDR1 and CDR2: SGHNT, YYREEE (reference sequence). The CDR3 totals 16 residues. Trimming took 5 bases from V and 4 from J; bases not matched to a gene: 10. The CDR3: CASRERTGKTTGELFF. CDR3 DNA: TGTGCCAGCAGGGAAAGGACAGGGAAGACCACCGGGGAGCTGTTTTTT.

Notes on this clone: This same CDR3 is encoded by further DNA sequences in the sample. The V and J genes are TRBV6-1 and TRBJ2-7, with 8 positions matching TRBD1. This CDR3 has 14 residues. V trimming: 5 bases; J trimming: 1 base; junction bases outside the gene matches: 4. CDR1 and CDR2 (germline): MNHNS, SASEGT. This CDR3 is CASSSRDRSYEQYF. The CDR3, as DNA: TGTGCCAGCAGTTCCCGGGACAGGTCCTACGAGCAGTACTTC.

The DNA of the CDR3 is TGTGCCAGCAGTGCCGGGACCCCCTCCTACAATGAGCAGTTCTTC. It codes for CASSAGTPSYNEQFF. The rearrangement joins TRBV25-1 to TRBJ2-1; perhaps D is TRBD1 or TRBD2 (5 bases each). From germline, CDR1 is MGHDK and CDR2 SYGVNS. Deletions cut 4 bases from V and 0 bases from J, with 10 bases between. The CDR3 has 15 residues.

A few counts support this clone. The chain carries TRBV27 and TRBJ1-1; unclear D gene. V was pared by 2 bases and J by 2 bases, with 12 bases between. The germline V gene has CDR1 MNHEY and CDR2 SMNVEV (reference sequence). The CDR3 is 15 residues long. The CDR3 region is CASSLNWAPNTEAFF. Here the CDR3 DNA reads TGTGCCAGCAGTTTAAATTGGGCCCCCAACACTGAAGCTTTCTTT.

On this clone: Other DNA sequences in this specimen translate into the identical CDR3. The chain combines TRBV5-4 with TRBJ2-3; D gene uncertain. With 0 bases removed from V and 3 bases from J, the gap between germline ends came to 5 bases. The CDR3 loop spans 13 amino acids. Germline assignment: CDR1 SGHNT and CDR2 YYREEE (reference sequence). CDR3 amino acids: CASSLVATDTQYF. The CDR3 coding sequence is TGTGCCAGCAGCTTGGTGGCGACAGATACGCAGTATTTT.

The rearrangement joins TRBV7-2 to TRBJ1-4; the match to TRBD1 covers 7 bases. Germline-derived CDR1 and CDR2 are SGHTA and FQGNSA. V lost 5 bases, J lost 0 bases, and 3 bases stayed unmatched. The length of the CDR3 is 15 residues. CDR3 sequence reads: CASSRQGATNEKLFF. The CDR3 DNA is TGTGCCAGCAGCCGCCAGGGGGCAACTAATGAAAAACTGTTTTTT.

The chain is built from TRBV5-1 and TRBJ1-1; 7 bases match TRBD1. The V gene end was trimmed by 4 bases and the J gene end by 1 base; junction bases not matched to a gene: 7. The V gene's germline CDR1 is SGHRS and CDR2 YFSETQ. CDR3 length: 15 residues. The CDR3: CASSPYRGENTEAFF. The CDR3 nucleotides read TGCGCCAGCAGCCCTTACAGGGGCGAGAACACTGAAGCTTTCTTT.

The genes are TRBV2 and TRBJ1-2; D is undetermined. CDR3 length: 13 amino acids. V gave up 3 bases and J gave up 6 bases, with 11 bases separating them. The V gene's germline CDR1 is SNHLY and CDR2 FYNNEI. In nucleotides, the CDR3 is TGTGCCAGCAGTGATGTCGGAATTCATGGCTACACCTTC. It encodes CASSDVGIHGYTF.

About this clone: The same CDR3 arises from other DNA sequences in this sample as well. The chain joins TRBV6-6 to TRBJ1-1; D gene ambiguous. This CDR3 spans 13 amino acids. V lost 2 bases and J lost 4, with 8 bases in between. Germline assignment: CDR1 MNHNY and CDR2 SVGAGI (reference sequence). The CDR3: CASSYGGSTEAFF. The CDR3 DNA reads TGTGCCAGCAGTTACGGAGGGAGCACTGAAGCTTTCTTT.

V gene TRBV28 combines with J gene TRBJ1-2; 8 nucleotides match TRBD1. Trimming removed 4 bases from V and 3 bases from J; junction bases left unmatched: 7. This CDR3 is 15 amino acids long. Germline-derived CDR1 and CDR2 are MDHEN and SYDVKM. The CDR3 nucleotides read TGTGCCAGCAGTTCTCCGGACAGGGTTGACTATGGCTACACCTTC. Translation: CASSSPDRVDYGYTF.

Comments on this clone: Sequence at one end of the junction differs from germline and may be a read error. The rearrangement joins TRBV11-2 to TRBJ2-7, with TRBD1 matching over 7 bases. CDR3 length: 12 amino acids. The germline gives CDR1 SGHAT, CDR2 FQNNGV. The CDR3 nucleotides are TGTGCCAGCAGCTCCCCCTCGGGACAGCTTAACTTC. Protein sequence: CASSSPSGQLNF.

This clone occurred once. The V gene is TRBV21-1, the J gene TRBJ2-1; the table names TRBD2, a call not compared with the DNA. TRBV21-1 is a pseudogene. There are 16 residues in the CDR3. The CDR3: CASSDLGGRDYNEQFF. The CDR3 DNA follows: TGTGCCAGCAGCGACCTTGGGGGGAGGGACTACAATGAGCAGTTCTTC.

V and J are TRBV30 and TRBJ2-3; D could derive from TRBD1 or TRBD2 (5 bases each). The CDR3 length is 14 residues. The germline V gene has CDR1 GTSNPN and CDR2 SVGIG (reference sequence). Trimming shortened V by 2 bases and J by 0 bases, and 9 bases separated the two germline ends. The CDR3: CAWSMGVSTDTQYF. The DNA of the CDR3 is TGTGCCTGGAGTATGGGGGTTAGCACAGATACGCAGTATTTT.

J is TRBJ1-2 and V is TRBV30; D is unresolved. This CDR3 comprises 18 residues. Germline V gene sequence: CDR1 GTSNPN, CDR2 SVGIG (reference sequence). Trimming pared 0 bases from V and 0 bases from J, leaving 20 bases between. CDR3 in DNA: TGTGCCTGGAGTGTAACAACAGCTAGGTACCCAGCTAACTATGGCTACACCTTC. This gives the protein CAWSVTTARYPANYGYTF.

The rearrangement uses TRBV27 and TRBJ2-7; the D gene is possibly TRBD1 (7 bases). Trimming left V 4 bases short and J 2 bases short, with 9 bases between. The CDR3 is made up of 13 amino acids. The V gene's germline CDR1 is MNHEY and CDR2 SMNVEV (reference sequence). Written as DNA, the CDR3 is TGTGCCAGCAGTTCCAGGGGGGCCTACGAGCAGTACTTC. This translates into CASSSRGAYEQYF.

The chain joins TRBV9 to TRBJ2-5, with 9 bases that match TRBD1. This CDR3 has 16 amino acids. Germline V gene lookup returns CDR1 SGDLS and CDR2 YYNGEE. With 3 bases clipped from V and 5 bases from J, the junction kept 11 bases outside the gene matches. The CDR3 region is CASSEGQGWARETQYF. The CDR3 coding sequence is TGTGCCAGCAGCGAGGGACAGGGTTGGGCGCGTGAGACCCAGTACTTC.

The rearrangement links TRBV18 to TRBJ1-1, with 8 positions matching TRBD1. After removal of 5 bases from V and 3 bases from J, the junction contained 5 bases not matched to a gene. From germline, CDR1 is KGHSH and CDR2 LQKENI. There are 14 residues in the CDR3. The CDR3 DNA sequence: TGTGCCAGCTCATGGGACAGGAGTTACACTGAAGCTTTCTTT. It codes for CASSWDRSYTEAFF.

This sequence joins TRBV9 and TRBJ2-7; D may match TRBD1 or TRBD2 (5 bases each). Per the germline V gene, CDR1 is SGDLS and CDR2 is YYNGEE. V was pared by 1 base and J by 5 bases, with 13 bases between. The CDR3 length is 14 residues. The CDR3 loop reads CASSVTTLGDEQYF. The CDR3 DNA sequence: TGTGCCAGCAGCGTAACAACCTTGGGGGACGAGCAGTACTTC.

This rearrangement joins TRBV9 to TRBJ1-2, with a weak D call TRBD1 (5 bases). V lost 0 bases and J lost 5, with 14 bases in between. In germline, CDR1 is SGDLS, CDR2 YYNGEE. The CDR3 is 15 residues long. The CDR3 reads CASSVDPRVGYGYTF. The CDR3 bases are TGTGCCAGCAGCGTAGATCCCAGGGTTGGGTATGGCTACACCTTC. Drawing the rest from reference TRBV9 and TRBJ1-2, the complete variable domain is DSGVTQTPKHLITATGQRVTLRCSPRSGDLSVYWYQQSLDQGLQFLIQYYNGEERAKGNILERFSAQQFPDLHSELNLSSLELGDSALYFCASSVDPRVGYGYTFGSGTRLTVV.

Points on this clone: Other DNA sequences within the sample encode an identical CDR3. The chain couples TRBV5-1 to TRBJ2-6; TRBD1 might be the D (6 bases). V was pared by 2 bases and J by 1 base, with 10 bases between. The CDR3 runs to 16 residues. Germline V gene sequence: CDR1 SGHRS, CDR2 YFSETQ. The CDR3 DNA follows: TGCGCCAGCAGCTTAGGCCAGGGGTCTGGGGCCAACGTCCTGACTTTC. Translating it yields CASSLGQGSGANVLTF.

V is TRBV9 and J is TRBJ2-3; the D gene is possibly TRBD2 (6 bases). CDR1 is SGDLS, CDR2 YYNGEE, per germline. There are 15 residues in the CDR3. Between the trimmed V and J ends, which lost 3 bases and 2 bases, there was a span of 13 bases. CDR3 sequence: CASSGSGSDTDTQYF. In DNA, the CDR3 is TGTGCCAGCAGCGGTAGCGGTTCGGACACAGATACGCAGTATTTT.

This sequence joins TRBV14 and TRBJ2-1; the D call may be TRBD1 or TRBD2 (5 bases each). This CDR3 comprises 15 residues. Trimming removed 0 bases from V and 5 bases from J, with 11 bases in between. Germline V gives CDR1 SGHDN, CDR2 FVKESK. Here the CDR3 reads CASSQDRRGDNEQFF. The DNA for the CDR3 is TGTGCCAGCAGCCAAGATCGCAGAGGGGACAATGAGCAGTTCTTC.

This clone came up a few times. This chain links TRBV10-1 with TRBJ2-1; D is undetermined. Germline CDR1 and CDR2: WNHNN and SYGVQD (reference sequence). The CDR3 runs to 13 residues. Trimming left V 5 bases short and J 10 bases short, with 15 bases between. The CDR3 DNA is TGCGCCAGCAGTCAACGGGCGCATGGAGAGCAGTTCTTC. Its protein product is CASSQRAHGEQFF.